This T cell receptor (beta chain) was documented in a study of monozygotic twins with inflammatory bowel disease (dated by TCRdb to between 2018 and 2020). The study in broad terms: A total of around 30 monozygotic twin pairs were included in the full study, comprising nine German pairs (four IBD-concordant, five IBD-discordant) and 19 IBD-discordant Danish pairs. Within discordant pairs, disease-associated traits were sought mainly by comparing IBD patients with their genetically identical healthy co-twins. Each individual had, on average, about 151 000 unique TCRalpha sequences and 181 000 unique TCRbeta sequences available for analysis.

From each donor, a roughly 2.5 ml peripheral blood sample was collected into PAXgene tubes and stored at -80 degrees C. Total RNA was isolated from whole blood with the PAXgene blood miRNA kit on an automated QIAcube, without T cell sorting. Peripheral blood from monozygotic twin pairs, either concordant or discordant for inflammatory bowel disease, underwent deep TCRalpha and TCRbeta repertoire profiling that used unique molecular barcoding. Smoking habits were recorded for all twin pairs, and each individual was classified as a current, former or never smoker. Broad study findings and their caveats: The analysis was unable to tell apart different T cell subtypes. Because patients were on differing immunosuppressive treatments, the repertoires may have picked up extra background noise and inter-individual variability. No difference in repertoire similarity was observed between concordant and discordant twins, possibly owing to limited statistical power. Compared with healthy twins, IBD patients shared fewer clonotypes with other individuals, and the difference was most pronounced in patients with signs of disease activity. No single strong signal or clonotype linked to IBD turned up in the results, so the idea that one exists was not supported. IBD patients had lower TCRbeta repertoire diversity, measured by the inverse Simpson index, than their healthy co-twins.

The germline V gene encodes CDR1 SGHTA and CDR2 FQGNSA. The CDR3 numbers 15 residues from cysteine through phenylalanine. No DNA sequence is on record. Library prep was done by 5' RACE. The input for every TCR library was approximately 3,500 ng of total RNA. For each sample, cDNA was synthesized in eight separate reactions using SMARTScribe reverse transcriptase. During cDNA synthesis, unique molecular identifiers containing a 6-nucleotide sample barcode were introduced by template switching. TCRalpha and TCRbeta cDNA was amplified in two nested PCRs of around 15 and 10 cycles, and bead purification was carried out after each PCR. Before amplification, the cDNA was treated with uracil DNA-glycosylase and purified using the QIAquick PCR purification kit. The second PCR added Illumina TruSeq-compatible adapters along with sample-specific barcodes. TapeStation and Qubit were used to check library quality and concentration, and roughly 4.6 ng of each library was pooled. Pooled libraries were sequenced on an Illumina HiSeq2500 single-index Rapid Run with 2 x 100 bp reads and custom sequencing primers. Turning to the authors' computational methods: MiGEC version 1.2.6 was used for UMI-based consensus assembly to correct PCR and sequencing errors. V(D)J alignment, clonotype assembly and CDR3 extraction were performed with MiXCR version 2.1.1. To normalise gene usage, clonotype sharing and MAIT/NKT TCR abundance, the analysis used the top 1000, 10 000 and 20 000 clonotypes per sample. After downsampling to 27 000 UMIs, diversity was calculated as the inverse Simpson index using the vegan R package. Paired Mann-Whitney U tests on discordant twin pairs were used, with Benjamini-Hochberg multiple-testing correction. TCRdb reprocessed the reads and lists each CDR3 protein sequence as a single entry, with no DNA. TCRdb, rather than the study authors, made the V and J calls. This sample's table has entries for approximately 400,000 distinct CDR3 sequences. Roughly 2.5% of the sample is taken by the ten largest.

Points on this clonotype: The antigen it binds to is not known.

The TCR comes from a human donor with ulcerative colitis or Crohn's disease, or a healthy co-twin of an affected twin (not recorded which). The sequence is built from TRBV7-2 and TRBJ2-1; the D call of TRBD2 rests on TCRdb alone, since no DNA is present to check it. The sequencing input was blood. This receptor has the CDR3 CASSPTGTNYNEQFF. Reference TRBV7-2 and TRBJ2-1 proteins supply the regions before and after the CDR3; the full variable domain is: GAGVSQSPSNKVTEKGKDVELRCDPISGHTALYWYRQSLGQGLEFLIYFQGNSAPDKSGLPSDRFSAERTGGSVSTLTIQRTQQEDSAVYLCASSPTGTNYNEQFFGPGTRLTVL.